Here is one T cell receptor (beta chain) with its context. The antigen remains undetermined. Noted time point: week 23, last vaccination. Every vaccination contained 300 ug of the mutant IDH1 20-mer peptide and was paired with topical imiquimod. Donors harbored newly found WHO grade 3 or 4 IDH1-mutant, ATRX-lost astrocytomas. This entry is derived from a study of a mutant IDH1 vaccine in newly diagnosed glioma. Study information: Vaccinations, eight in total, occurred in weeks 1, 3, 5, 7, 11, 15, 19, 23. Commencement of vaccination occurred 4-6 weeks following radiotherapy alone, or concurrently with temozolomide cycles. Pretreatment consisted of radiotherapy, temozolomide, or both, with most receiving both.

The CDR3 is 13 amino acids. Germline V gives CDR1 SQVTM, CDR2 ANQGSEA. V dropped 7 bases and J dropped 7; count of bases not matched to a gene: 7. Generated by immunoSEQ multiplex PCR, the TCRdb table keeps only in-frame clones and is missing some. The sample carries over 35,000 clones, approximately 84% recorded once. The clonotype was recovered from a woman younger than 35 with glioma. Some clones in this sample may be carry-over from other donors' samples. The input for sequencing was PBMCs, taken from a glioma patient whose treatment included an IDH1 peptide vaccine. The V call is TRBV29-1, the J call TRBJ2-1, with 10 bases matching TRBD2. The chain's CDR3 is CSDQTSGLNEQFF. Written as DNA, the CDR3 is TGCAGCGACCAGACTAGCGGGCTAAATGAGCAGTTCTTC.